This T cell receptor (beta chain) comes out of a study of blood T cells in healthy people across ages. Total RNA extraction produced at least 5.5 micrograms (per sample) for the study. Germline loops: CDR1 LNHNV, CDR2 YYDKDF (reference sequence). V was pared by 6 bases and J by 0 bases, with 12 bases between. This CDR3 is built from 14 residues. The study, taken as a whole, reports: Diversity of TCR beta correlated strongly with naive T cell percentage. The study regarded diversity estimates from one million T cells as underestimates.

Comment on this clonotype: The antigen remains undetermined. With a much larger clone just one base away, this may be a read error.

Combining a sample-barcoded 5' primer with a J-beta primer mix, a second PCR ran for roughly 7 to 12 cycles. TCRdb ran MiXCR on the 5' RACE reads and lists one entry per CDR3 protein. The table shows approximately 1.5 million distinct CDR3 sequences, with under 55% occurring only once. The sequence came from a woman under 30 in good health. The sequencing input was blood. This chain connects TRBV15 to TRBJ2-7, with D tentatively TRBD2 (5 bases). CDR3 nucleotides: TGTGCCACCAGTTTTGTTGGGAGCTCCTACGAGCAGTACTTC. Amino acids: CATSFVGSSYEQYF.